Listed here is a single T cell receptor beta chain. Its target is not known. Other DNA sequences within the sample encode an identical CDR3. This entry comes from a study of shared clonotypes between healthy human individuals. Findings and caveats of the study: Only blood underwent sampling, and tissue repertoires likely differ. Memory subsets generally showed smaller estimated richness than naive subsets did. Sharing across four donors was highest in naive CD4 (around 5%) and lowest in memory CD8 (roughly 0.4%).

The genomic DNA of each subset was split evenly across several immunoSEQ plates. Sequenced by immunoSEQ multiplex PCR; TCRdb stores in-frame clones only, minus some. The sample yields 170,000 or so clones, approximately 61% seen once. The CDR3 runs to 13 residues. Trimming cost V 3 bases and J 5 bases, with 8 bases left between them. Germline V CDR1 and CDR2: SGHNT, YENEEA. The V gene is TRBV11-3, the J gene TRBJ2-1; perhaps D is TRBD1 or TRBD2 (5 bases each). The TCR sequence derives from a man aged 25 to 40 in good health. Sequencing was done on a sample of memory CD4+ T cells sorted from blood. Sample subset: CD45RA-negative fraction. The CDR3 region has the DNA TGTGCCAGCAGCTTGGGACCAAACAATGAGCAGTTCTTC. Amino acid sequence: CASSLGPNNEQFF.